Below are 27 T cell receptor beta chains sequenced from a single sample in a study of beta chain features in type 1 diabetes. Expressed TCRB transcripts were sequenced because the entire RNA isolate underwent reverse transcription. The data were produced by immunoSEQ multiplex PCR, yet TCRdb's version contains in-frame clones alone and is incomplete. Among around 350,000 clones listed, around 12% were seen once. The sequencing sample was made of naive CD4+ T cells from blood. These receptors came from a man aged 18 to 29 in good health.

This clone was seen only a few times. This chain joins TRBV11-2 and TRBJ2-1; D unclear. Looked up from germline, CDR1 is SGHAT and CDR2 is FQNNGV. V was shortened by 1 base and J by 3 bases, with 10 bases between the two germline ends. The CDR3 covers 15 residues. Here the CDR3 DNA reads TGTGCCAGCAGCTTAGTTCAGGTCAACTACAATGAGCAGTTCTTC. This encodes CASSLVQVNYNEQFF.

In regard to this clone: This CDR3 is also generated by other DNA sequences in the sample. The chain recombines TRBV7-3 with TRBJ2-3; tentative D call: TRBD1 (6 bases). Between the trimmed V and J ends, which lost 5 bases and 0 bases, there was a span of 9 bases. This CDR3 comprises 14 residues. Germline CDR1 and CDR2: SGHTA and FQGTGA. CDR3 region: CASSPGQSTDTQYF. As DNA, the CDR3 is TGTGCCAGCAGCCCCGGACAGAGCACAGATACGCAGTATTTT.

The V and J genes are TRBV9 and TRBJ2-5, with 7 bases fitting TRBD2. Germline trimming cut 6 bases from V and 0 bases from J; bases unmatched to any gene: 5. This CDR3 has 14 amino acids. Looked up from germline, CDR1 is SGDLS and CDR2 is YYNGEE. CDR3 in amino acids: CASTRGVYQETQYF. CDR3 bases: TGTGCCAGCACCCGGGGGGTGTACCAAGAGACCCAGTACTTC.

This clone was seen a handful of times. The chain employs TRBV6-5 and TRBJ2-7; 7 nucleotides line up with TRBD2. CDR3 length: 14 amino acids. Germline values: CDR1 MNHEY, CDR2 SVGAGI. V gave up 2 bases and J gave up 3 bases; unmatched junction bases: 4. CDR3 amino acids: CASSYLTSSYEQYF. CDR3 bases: TGTGCCAGCAGTTACCTGACTAGCAGCTACGAGCAGTACTTC.

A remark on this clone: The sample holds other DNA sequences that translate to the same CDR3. The chain's CDR3 is CASSLRGGGYTF. CDR3 nucleotides: TGTGCCAGCAGCTTAAGGGGAGGTGGCTACACCTTC. The V gene is TRBV7-2, the J gene TRBJ1-2; a possible D gene is TRBD1 (5 bases). V lost 2 bases and J lost 7, with 8 bases in between. This CDR3 contains 12 residues. Germline lookup yields CDR1 SGHTA and CDR2 FQGNSA.

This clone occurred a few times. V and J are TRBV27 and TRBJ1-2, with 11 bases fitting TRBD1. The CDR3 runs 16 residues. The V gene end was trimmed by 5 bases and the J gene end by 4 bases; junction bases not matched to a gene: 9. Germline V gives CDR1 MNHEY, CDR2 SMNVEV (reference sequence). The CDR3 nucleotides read TGTGCCAGCAGTGCCGGGACAGGGGGTTTGGGCTATGGCTACACCTTC. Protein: CASSAGTGGLGYGYTF.

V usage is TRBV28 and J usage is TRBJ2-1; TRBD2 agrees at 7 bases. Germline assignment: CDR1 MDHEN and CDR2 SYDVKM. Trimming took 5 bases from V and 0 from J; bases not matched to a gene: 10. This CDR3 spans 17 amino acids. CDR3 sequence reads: CASSPGWRGSSYNEQFF. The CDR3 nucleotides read TGTGCCAGCAGTCCCGGATGGCGGGGGAGCTCCTACAATGAGCAGTTCTTC.

CDR3 DNA: TGTGCCAGCACCCCGGGGGGACTAAAATACAATGAGCAGTTCTTC. Translation: CASTPGGLKYNEQFF. V is TRBV5-4 and J is TRBJ2-1; 7 positions agree with TRBD2. The length of the CDR3 is 15 residues. V dropped 6 bases and J dropped 4; count of bases not matched to a gene: 10. In germline, CDR1 is SGHNT, CDR2 YYREEE (reference sequence).

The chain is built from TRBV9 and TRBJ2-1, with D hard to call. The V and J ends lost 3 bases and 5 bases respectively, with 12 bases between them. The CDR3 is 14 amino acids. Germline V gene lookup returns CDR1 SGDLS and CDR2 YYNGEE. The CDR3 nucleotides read TGTGCCAGCAGCGGCGTCGAGCTAAACAATGAGCAGTTCTTC. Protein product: CASSGVELNNEQFF.

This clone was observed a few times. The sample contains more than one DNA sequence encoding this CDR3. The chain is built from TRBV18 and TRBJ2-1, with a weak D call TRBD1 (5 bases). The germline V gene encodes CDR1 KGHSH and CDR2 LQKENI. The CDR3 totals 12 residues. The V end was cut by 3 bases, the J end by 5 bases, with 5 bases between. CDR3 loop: CASSPGHNEQFF. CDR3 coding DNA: TGTGCCAGCTCACCGGGGCACAATGAGCAGTTCTTC.

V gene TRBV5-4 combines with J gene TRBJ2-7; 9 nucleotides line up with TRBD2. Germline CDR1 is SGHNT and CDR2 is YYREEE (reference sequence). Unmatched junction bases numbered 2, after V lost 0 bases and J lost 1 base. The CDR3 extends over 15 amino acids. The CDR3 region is CASSLGLAESYEQYF. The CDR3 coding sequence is TGTGCCAGCAGCTTGGGACTAGCGGAATCCTACGAGCAGTACTTC.

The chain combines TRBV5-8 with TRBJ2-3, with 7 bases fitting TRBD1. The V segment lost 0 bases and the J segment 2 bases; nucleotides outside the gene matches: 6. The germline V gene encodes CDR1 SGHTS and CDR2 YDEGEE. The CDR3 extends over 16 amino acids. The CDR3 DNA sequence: TGTGCCAGCAGCTTGGGGGGGACAGTTCACACAGATACGCAGTATTTT. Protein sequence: CASSLGGTVHTDTQYF.

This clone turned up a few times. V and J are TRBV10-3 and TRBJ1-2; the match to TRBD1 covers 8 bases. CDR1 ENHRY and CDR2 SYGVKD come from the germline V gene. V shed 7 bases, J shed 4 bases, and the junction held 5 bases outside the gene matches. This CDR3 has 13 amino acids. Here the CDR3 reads CAITNGTGYGYTF. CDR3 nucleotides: TGTGCCATCACGAATGGGACAGGCTATGGCTACACCTTC.

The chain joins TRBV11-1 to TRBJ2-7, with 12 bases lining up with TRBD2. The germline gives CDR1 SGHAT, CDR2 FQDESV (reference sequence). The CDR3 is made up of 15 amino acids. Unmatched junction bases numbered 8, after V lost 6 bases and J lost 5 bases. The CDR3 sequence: CASRPTTSGRNEQYF. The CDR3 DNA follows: TGTGCCAGCAGGCCTACGACTAGCGGGAGAAACGAGCAGTACTTC.

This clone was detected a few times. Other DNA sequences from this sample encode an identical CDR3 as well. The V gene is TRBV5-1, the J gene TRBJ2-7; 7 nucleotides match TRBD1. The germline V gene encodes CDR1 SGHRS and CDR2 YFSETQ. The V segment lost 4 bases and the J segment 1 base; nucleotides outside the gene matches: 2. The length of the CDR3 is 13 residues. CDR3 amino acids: CASSQTGSYEQYF. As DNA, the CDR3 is TGCGCCAGCAGCCAGACAGGGTCCTACGAGCAGTACTTC.

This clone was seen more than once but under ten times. Here the CDR3 reads CAWNRGYSNQPQHF. The CDR3 DNA reads TGTGCCTGGAACAGGGGCTATAGCAATCAGCCCCAGCATTTT. This chain connects TRBV30 to TRBJ1-5; 7 bases map to TRBD1. The germline gives CDR1 GTSNPN, CDR2 SVGIG (reference sequence). The CDR3 is 14 residues long. J lost 0 bases, V lost 4 bases, and 3 bases had no gene match.

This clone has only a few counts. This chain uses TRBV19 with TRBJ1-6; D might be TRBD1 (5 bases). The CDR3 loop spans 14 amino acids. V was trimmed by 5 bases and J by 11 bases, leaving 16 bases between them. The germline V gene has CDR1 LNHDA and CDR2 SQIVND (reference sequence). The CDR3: CASSPIASTAPLHF. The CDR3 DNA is TGTGCCAGTAGTCCGATCGCTTCGACAGCACCCCTCCACTTT.

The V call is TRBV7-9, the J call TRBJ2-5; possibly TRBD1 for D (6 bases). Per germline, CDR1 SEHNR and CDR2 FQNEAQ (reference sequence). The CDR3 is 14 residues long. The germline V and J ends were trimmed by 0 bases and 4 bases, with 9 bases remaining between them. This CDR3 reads CASSLAWGRETQYF. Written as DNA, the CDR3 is TGTGCCAGCAGCTTAGCTTGGGGGCGAGAGACCCAGTACTTC. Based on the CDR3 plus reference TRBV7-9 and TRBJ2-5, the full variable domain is DTGVSQNPRHKITKRGQNVTFRCDPISEHNRLYWYRQTLGQGPEFLTYFQNEAQLEKSRLLSDRFSAERPKGSFSTLEIQRTEQGDSAMYLCASSLAWGRETQYFGPGTRLLVL.

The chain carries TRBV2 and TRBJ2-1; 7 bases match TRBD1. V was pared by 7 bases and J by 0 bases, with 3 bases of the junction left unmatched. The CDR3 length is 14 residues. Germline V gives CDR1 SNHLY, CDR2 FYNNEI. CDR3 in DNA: TGTGCCAGCACCCGGGACAGCTCCTACAATGAGCAGTTCTTC. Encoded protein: CASTRDSSYNEQFF.

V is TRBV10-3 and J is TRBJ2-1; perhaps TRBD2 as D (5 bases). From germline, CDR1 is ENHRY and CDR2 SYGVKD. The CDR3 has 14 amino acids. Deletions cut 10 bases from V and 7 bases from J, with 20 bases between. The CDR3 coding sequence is TGTGCCACCCTGAGGAGCGGAGAGGGTAATGAGCAGTTCTTC. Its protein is CATLRSGEGNEQFF.

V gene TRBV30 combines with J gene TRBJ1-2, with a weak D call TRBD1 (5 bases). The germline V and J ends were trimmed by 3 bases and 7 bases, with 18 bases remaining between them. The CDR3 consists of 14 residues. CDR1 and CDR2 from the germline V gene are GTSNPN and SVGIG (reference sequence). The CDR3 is CAWRLAGGTGGYTF. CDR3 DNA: TGTGCCTGGAGATTGGCAGGAGGGACCGGTGGCTACACCTTC.

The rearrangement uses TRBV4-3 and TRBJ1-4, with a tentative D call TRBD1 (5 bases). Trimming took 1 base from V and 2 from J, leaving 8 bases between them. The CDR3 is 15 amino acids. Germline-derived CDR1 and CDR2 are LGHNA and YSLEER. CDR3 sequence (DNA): TGCGCCAGCAGCCAAGCTGGGGGGACTAATGAAAAACTGTTTTTT. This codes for CASSQAGGTNEKLFF.

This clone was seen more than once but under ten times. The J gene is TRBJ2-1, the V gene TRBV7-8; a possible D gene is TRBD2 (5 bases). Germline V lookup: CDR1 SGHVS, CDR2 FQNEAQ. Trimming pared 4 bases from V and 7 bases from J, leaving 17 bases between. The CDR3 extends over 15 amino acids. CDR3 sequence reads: CASSSFGGSGNEQFF. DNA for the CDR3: TGTGCCAGCAGCTCCTTCGGAGGATCAGGTAATGAGCAGTTCTTC. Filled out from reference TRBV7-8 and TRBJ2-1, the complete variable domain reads GAGVSQSPRYKVAKRGQDVALRCDPISGHVSLFWYQQALGQGPEFLTYFQNEAQLDKSGLPSDRFFAERPEGSVSTLKIQRTQQEDSAVYLCASSSFGGSGNEQFFGPGTRLTVL.

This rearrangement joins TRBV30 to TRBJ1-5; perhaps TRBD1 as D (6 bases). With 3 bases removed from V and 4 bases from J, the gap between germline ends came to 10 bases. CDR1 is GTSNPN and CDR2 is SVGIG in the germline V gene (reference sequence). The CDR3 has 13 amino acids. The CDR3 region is CAWSSDRNQPQHF. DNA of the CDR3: TGTGCCTGGAGCTCCGACAGGAATCAGCCCCAGCATTTT. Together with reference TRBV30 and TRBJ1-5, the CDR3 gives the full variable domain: SQTIHQWPATLVQPVGSPLSLECTVEGTSNPNLYWYRQAAGRGLQLLFYSVGIGQISSEVPQNLSASRPQDRQFILSSKKLLLSDSGFYLCAWSSDRNQPQHFGDGTRLSIL.

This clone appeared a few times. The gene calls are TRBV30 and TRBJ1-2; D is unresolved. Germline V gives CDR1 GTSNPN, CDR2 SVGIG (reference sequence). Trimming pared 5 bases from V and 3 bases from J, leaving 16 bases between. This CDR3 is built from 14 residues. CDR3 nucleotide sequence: TGTGCCTGGGGGTCCGGCGGAATGGACTATGGCTACACCTTC. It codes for CAWGSGGMDYGYTF.

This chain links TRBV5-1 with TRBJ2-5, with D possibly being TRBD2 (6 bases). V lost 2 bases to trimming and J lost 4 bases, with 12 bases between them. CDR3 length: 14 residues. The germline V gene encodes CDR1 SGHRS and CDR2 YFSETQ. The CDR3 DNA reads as TGCGCCAGCAGCTTTTCGGGAGTCGGAGAGACCCAGTACTTC. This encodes CASSFSGVGETQYF.

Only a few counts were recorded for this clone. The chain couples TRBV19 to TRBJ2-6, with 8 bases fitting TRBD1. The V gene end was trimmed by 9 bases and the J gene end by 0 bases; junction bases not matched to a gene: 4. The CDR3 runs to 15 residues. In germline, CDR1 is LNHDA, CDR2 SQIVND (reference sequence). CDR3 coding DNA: TGTGCCAGCGGGACAGGCTACTCTGGGGCCAACGTCCTGACTTTC. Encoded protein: CASGTGYSGANVLTF.